This passage covers 10 T cell receptor beta chains from one sample sequenced in a study of blood T cell repertoires in COVID-19. Produced via immunoSEQ multiplex PCR; TCRdb's table is partial and in-frame only. The sample lists approximately 260,000 clones; over 75% were seen once. The sequenced sample was peripheral blood. The source is a woman in her 70s with COVID-19, enrolled during active disease.

This clone was detected once. The chain uses TRBV10-3 and TRBJ1-5; 9 bases fit TRBD1. V gave up 10 bases and J gave up 0 bases; unmatched junction bases: 7. CDR1 ENHRY and CDR2 SYGVKD come from the germline V gene. The CDR3 sequence is 15 residues long. This CDR3 reads CATSQGADSNQPQHF. The CDR3 DNA sequence: TGTGCCACCTCACAGGGGGCGGATAGCAATCAGCCCCAGCATTTT.

The chain has TRBV9 and TRBJ1-3, with D uncertain. V was cut by 4 bases and J by 5 bases, with 13 bases left in between. Germline loops: CDR1 SGDLS, CDR2 YYNGEE. CDR3 length: 14 residues. The CDR3: CASSPRSYRNTIYF. The DNA of the CDR3 is TGTGCCAGCAGCCCCCGCAGTTATAGAAACACCATATATTTT.

The V and J genes are TRBV19 and TRBJ2-4; D is unresolved. CDR1 and CDR2 from the germline V gene are LNHDA and SQIVND (reference sequence). The CDR3 runs 15 residues. V was pared by 0 bases and J by 0 bases, with 6 bases between. The CDR3 loop is CASSIEETAKNIQYF. The CDR3 nucleotides read TGTGCCAGTAGTATAGAGGAGACAGCCAAAAACATTCAGTACTTC.

The rearrangement links TRBV11-2 to TRBJ2-1; 10 bases are a match to TRBD2. The CDR3 totals 15 residues. Trimming took 0 bases from V and 8 from J; bases not matched to a gene: 4. The germline V gene encodes CDR1 SGHAT and CDR2 FQNNGV. The CDR3 is CASSLELAGVHEQFF. The CDR3 nucleotides are TGTGCCAGCAGCTTAGAGCTAGCGGGAGTGCATGAGCAGTTCTTC. Full variable domain (remainder filled in from reference TRBV11-2 and TRBJ2-1): EAGVAQSPRYKIIEKRQSVAFWCNPISGHATLYWYQQILGQGPKLLIQFQNNGVVDDSQLPKDRFSAERLKGVDSTLKIQPAKLEDSAVYLCASSLELAGVHEQFFGPGTRLTVL.

The genes are TRBV29-1 and TRBJ1-2; TRBD1 agrees at 7 bases. The V segment lost 6 bases and the J segment 2 bases; nucleotides outside the gene matches: 6. The CDR3 has 13 residues. Looked up from germline, CDR1 is SQVTM and CDR2 is ANQGSEA. The CDR3 DNA reads as TGCAGCGTACGACAGGGTGAAAACTATGGCTACACCTTC. Translation: CSVRQGENYGYTF.

The table lists this clone with a count of one. The chain has TRBV9 and TRBJ2-7; 8 nucleotides match TRBD2. V shed 0 bases and J 4 bases; nucleotides not matched to a gene: 3. The CDR3 totals 14 residues. Looked up from germline, CDR1 is SGDLS and CDR2 is YYNGEE. CDR3 bases: TGTGCCAGCAGCGTAGAAAGCGGGAGTTACGAGCAGTACTTC. Protein: CASSVESGSYEQYF.

This clone was found a few times. The J gene is TRBJ1-5, the V gene TRBV5-1, with 8 bases fitting TRBD1. J was trimmed by 8 bases and V by 0 bases; bases with no gene match: 4. This CDR3 has 14 residues. The germline CDR1 and CDR2 sequences are SGHRS and YFSETQ. The CDR3 here is CASSLAGQGEPQHF. CDR3 nucleotides: TGCGCCAGCAGCTTGGCAGGACAGGGTGAGCCCCAGCATTTT.

This chain uses TRBV6-5 with TRBJ2-7, with TRBD1 as a possible D gene (6 bases). This CDR3 has 13 residues. V shed 8 bases and J shed 0 bases, with 11 bases lying between them. From germline, CDR1 is MNHEY and CDR2 SVGAGI. The CDR3 DNA is TGTGCCAGCCGCTGGACAGTCTCCTACGAGCAGTACTTC. This sequence encodes CASRWTVSYEQYF.

The gene calls are TRBV19 and TRBJ2-2; 7 bases are shared with TRBD2. The J segment lost 4 bases and the V segment lost 7 bases, leaving 9 bases of the junction unmatched. The CDR3 runs to 15 residues. Germline CDR1 reads LNHDA; CDR2 reads SQIVND (reference sequence). The CDR3 DNA reads as TGTGCCAGTATGAGGGAGGGAGTGTTCACCGGGGAGCTGTTTTTT. Amino acids: CASMREGVFTGELFF.

The genes are TRBV12-3 or TRBV12-4 and TRBJ1-4; D gene uncertain. Trimming shortened V by 8 bases and J by 4 bases, and 11 bases separated the two germline ends. The CDR3 spans 13 residues. The chain's CDR3 is CASAAGFNEKLFF. The CDR3 DNA is TGTGCCAGCGCCGCGGGTTTTAATGAAAAACTGTTTTTT.